The 25 T cell receptor beta chains below all came from one sample that was sequenced in a study of shared clonotypes between healthy human individuals. The protocol was immunoSEQ multiplex PCR, while the TCRdb copy is restricted to in-frame clones and leaves out a portion. This table has about 2.2 million clones, 85% to 95% appearing once. Naive CD8 cells lacked CD45RO, underwent positive selection for CCR7 and left out terminally differentiated effector memory CD45RA+ cells. The sample consisted of naive CD8+ T cells from PBMCs. Receptors originate from a man in his late teens or twenties in good health. Some clones in this sample may be carry-over from other donors' samples.

The chain couples TRBV13 to TRBJ1-1; the match to TRBD1 covers 7 bases. The trim removed 4 bases at V and 11 bases at J, leaving 13 bases unmatched. CDR3 size: 14 residues. Germline-derived CDR1 and CDR2 are PRHDT and FYEKMQ (reference sequence). The CDR3 reads CASSSKTGWGDAFF. CDR3 sequence (DNA): TGTGCCAGCAGCTCTAAGACAGGGTGGGGAGATGCTTTCTTT.

The chain couples TRBV4-3 to TRBJ2-1, with 10 nucleotides matching TRBD2. The CDR3 sequence is 15 residues long. Germline V gives CDR1 LGHNA, CDR2 YSLEER. J gave up 6 bases and V 1 base, and 3 bases lay outside the gene matches. CDR3 sequence (DNA): TGCGCCAGCAGCCAAGGAGCGGGAGGGCTCAATGAGCAGTTCTTC. Amino acid sequence: CASSQGAGGLNEQFF.

The V and J genes are TRBV27 and TRBJ2-5, with 7 bases matching TRBD2. Germline CDR1 MNHEY, CDR2 SMNVEV (reference sequence). The CDR3 loop spans 14 amino acids. The J segment lost 5 bases and the V segment lost 4 bases, leaving 7 bases of the junction unmatched. As DNA, the CDR3 is TGTGCCAGCAGTTACGTAGCGGGCGGGGAGACCCAGTACTTC. It specifies CASSYVAGGETQYF.

This sequence joins TRBV28 and TRBJ1-5, with unresolved D. Germline lookup yields CDR1 MDHEN and CDR2 SYDVKM. V dropped 1 base and J dropped 9 bases, with 10 bases sitting between them. The CDR3 sequence is 13 residues long. The CDR3 region has the DNA TGTGCCAGCAGTTTATCGAGGGTCGGGCCCCAGCATTTT. Protein: CASSLSRVGPQHF.

The rearrangement uses TRBV28 and TRBJ2-3; 12 bases are shared with TRBD2. J lost 2 bases, V lost 5 bases, and 11 bases had no gene match. CDR1 is MDHEN, CDR2 SYDVKM, per germline. The CDR3 runs to 18 residues. The CDR3 here is CASSHHGLAGHLTDTQYF. In DNA, the CDR3 is TGTGCCAGCAGTCATCACGGACTAGCGGGGCACCTCACAGATACGCAGTATTTT.

The chain couples TRBV7-8 to TRBJ2-5; the match to TRBD1 covers 7 bases. This CDR3 spans 14 amino acids. J lost 2 bases, V lost 5 bases, and 5 bases had no gene match. The germline V gene encodes CDR1 SGHVS and CDR2 FQNEAQ. The CDR3 loop reads CASSKEDRQETQYF. CDR3 DNA: TGTGCCAGCAGCAAGGAGGACAGGCAAGAGACCCAGTACTTC.

This clone has just one count. The V gene is TRBV9, the J gene TRBJ1-2; D gene unclear. Trimming pared 4 bases from V and 6 bases from J, leaving 10 bases between. CDR1 and CDR2 (germline): SGDLS, YYNGEE. The CDR3 totals 12 residues. The CDR3, as DNA: TGTGCCAGCAGCCCCCGGGAAGATGGCTACACCTTC. This sequence encodes CASSPREDGYTF.

V usage is TRBV5-8 and J usage is TRBJ1-1; D call uncertain. Trimming shortened V by 9 bases and J by 11 bases, and 8 bases separated the two germline ends. Germline CDR1 reads SGHTS; CDR2 reads YDEGEE. The CDR3 is 8 residues long. CDR3: CATIEAFF. CDR3 bases: TGTGCCACGATCGAGGCTTTCTTT.

The chain is built from TRBV15 and TRBJ1-5; unclear D gene. This CDR3 is 14 amino acids long. V was trimmed by 0 bases and J by 0 bases, leaving 3 bases between them. In germline, CDR1 is LNHNV, CDR2 YYDKDF (reference sequence). The CDR3 is CATSRDGSNQPQHF. Here the CDR3 DNA reads TGTGCCACCAGCAGAGATGGTAGCAATCAGCCCCAGCATTTT.

With regard to this clone: The same CDR3 also results from other DNA sequences found in this sample. This chain joins TRBV5-6 and TRBJ2-7; D gene unclear. Germline V gives CDR1 SGHDT, CDR2 YYEEEE. The CDR3 has 12 amino acids. Trimming shortened V by 1 base and J by 4 bases, and 6 bases separated the two germline ends. CDR3 nucleotide sequence: TGTGCCAGCAGCTTGTCAGGATACGAGCAGTACTTC. Translated, it gives CASSLSGYEQYF.

The V gene is TRBV7-9, the J gene TRBJ2-3; D is unresolved. The germline gives CDR1 SEHNR, CDR2 FQNEAQ (reference sequence). V was trimmed by 2 bases and J by 0 bases, leaving 9 bases between them. CDR3 length: 15 amino acids. The chain's CDR3 is CASSLLGSSTDTQYF. In nucleotides, the CDR3 is TGTGCCAGCAGCTTACTGGGTAGCAGCACAGATACGCAGTATTTT.

The J gene is TRBJ1-1, the V gene TRBV29-1, with D perhaps TRBD1 (5 bases). Germline CDR1 reads SQVTM; CDR2 reads ANQGSEA. This CDR3 region has 16 residues. The ends were cut back, 3 bases at V and 6 bases at J, with 23 bases in the middle. CDR3 loop: CSVDGAVGSPGAEAFF. CDR3 DNA sequence: TGCAGCGTTGACGGGGCGGTGGGTTCCCCGGGAGCTGAAGCTTTCTTT.

This clone is a singleton in its sample. The genes are TRBV6-4 and TRBJ2-7; 7 bases agree with TRBD2. The CDR3 is made up of 13 amino acids. After removal of 4 bases from V and 3 bases from J, the junction contained 3 bases not matched to a gene. The germline CDR1 and CDR2 sequences are MRHNA and SNTAGT. CDR3: CASSAGLGYEQYF. CDR3 coding DNA: TGTGCCAGCAGTGCTGGACTAGGCTACGAGCAGTACTTC.

V is TRBV13 and J is TRBJ1-1; D not certain. Germline CDR1 reads PRHDT; CDR2 reads FYEKMQ (reference sequence). This CDR3 is 14 amino acids long. V lost 0 bases, J lost 2 bases, and 7 bases lay in between. The CDR3 loop reads CASSLGTVNTEAFF. The CDR3 DNA sequence: TGTGCCAGCAGCTTAGGCACAGTTAACACTGAAGCTTTCTTT.

The chain carries TRBV10-1 and TRBJ1-1; D gene uncertain. The CDR3 consists of 13 residues. V was trimmed by 4 bases and J by 0 bases, leaving 6 bases between them. Germline CDR1 WNHNN, CDR2 SYGVQD (reference sequence). Here the CDR3 reads CASSGNMNTEAFF. The DNA for the CDR3 is TGCGCCAGCAGTGGAAACATGAACACTGAAGCTTTCTTT.

J is TRBJ1-2 and V is TRBV5-4; 9 nucleotides match TRBD1. This CDR3 has 14 residues. The junction had 6 bases not matched to a gene; V was cut back by 3 bases and J by 6 bases. CDR1 and CDR2 from the germline V gene are SGHNT and YYREEE (reference sequence). Here the CDR3 reads CASSSRDRGDGYTF. CDR3 coding DNA: TGTGCCAGCAGCTCGAGAGACAGGGGGGATGGCTACACCTTC.

CDR3: CASSGPLAGPDTQYF. The CDR3 DNA reads TGTGCCAGCAGTGGACCCCTCGCAGGTCCCGATACGCAGTATTTT. This sequence joins TRBV6-1 and TRBJ2-3; D remains ambiguous. Trimming stripped 4 bases from V and 6 bases from J, with 17 bases between. Germline V gene data show CDR1 as MNHNS and CDR2 as SASEGT. This CDR3 region has 15 residues.

The CDR3 coding sequence is TGTGCCAGTACAATGGGGGGATCTTATGGCTACACCTTC. Translating gives CASTMGGSYGYTF. The chain uses TRBV19 and TRBJ1-2, with a weak D call TRBD1 (5 bases). The CDR3 is 13 residues long. With 7 bases removed from V and 5 bases from J, the gap between germline ends came to 14 bases. Per the germline V gene, CDR1 is LNHDA and CDR2 is SQIVND (reference sequence).

This clone was found once. The chain couples TRBV11-2 to TRBJ2-1, with D possibly TRBD2 on 5 matching bases. V was pared by 1 base and J by 9 bases, with 19 bases between. CDR3 length: 16 residues. From germline, CDR1 is SGHAT and CDR2 FQNNGV. The CDR3 here is CASSLAGSAKHGEQFF. The DNA for the CDR3 is TGTGCCAGCAGCTTAGCGGGTAGCGCCAAGCATGGTGAGCAGTTCTTC.

The chain has TRBV29-1 and TRBJ2-1; D is perhaps TRBD1 or TRBD2 (6 bases each). Germline-derived CDR1 and CDR2 are SQVTM and ANQGSEA. The CDR3 sequence is 12 residues long. V dropped 5 bases and J dropped 10 bases, with 15 bases sitting between them. As DNA, the CDR3 is TGCAGCGTTAGGGGGGACGAAGCAGAGCAGTTCTTC. It specifies CSVRGDEAEQFF.

On this clone: The sample holds other DNA sequences that translate to the same CDR3. V and J are TRBV18 and TRBJ2-5, with TRBD1 identical over 7 bases. V trimming: 3 bases; J trimming: 1 base; junction bases outside the gene matches: 2. Germline V gives CDR1 KGHSH, CDR2 LQKENI. The CDR3 consists of 14 residues. The CDR3 sequence: CASSPGTAQETQYF. The DNA for the CDR3 is TGTGCCAGCTCACCGGGGACAGCCCAAGAGACCCAGTACTTC.

This chain connects TRBV18 to TRBJ2-3; no clear D. The V gene lost 2 bases and the J gene lost 2 bases, with 11 bases spanning the gap. The CDR3 consists of 15 residues. CDR1 is KGHSH, CDR2 LQKENI, per germline. The CDR3 reads CASSPGHSSTDTQYF. DNA for the CDR3: TGTGCCAGCTCACCAGGTCACAGCTCCACAGATACGCAGTATTTT.

This rearrangement joins TRBV7-9 to TRBJ2-7; a weak D match, TRBD1 (5 bases). Looked up from germline, CDR1 is SEHNR and CDR2 is FQNEAQ (reference sequence). The V end lost 3 bases, the J end lost 5 bases, and 11 bases lay between the germline ends. This CDR3 contains 13 residues. The CDR3, as DNA: TGTGCCAGCAGCTTTGCCAGGGCCAACGAGCAGTACTTC. Its protein is CASSFARANEQYF.

The J gene is TRBJ2-7, the V gene TRBV7-2, with D perhaps TRBD1 (5 bases). The CDR3 covers 14 residues. Germline CDR1 is SGHTA and CDR2 is FQGNSA. The V end lost 4 bases, the J end lost 5 bases, and 15 bases lay between the germline ends. CDR3 protein: CASSSRAPRNEQYF. The CDR3, as DNA: TGTGCCAGCAGCTCCAGGGCCCCCAGGAACGAGCAGTACTTC.

Here the CDR3 reads CASSYRFGVYEQFF. The CDR3 region has the DNA TGCGCCAGCAGCTACCGGTTTGGAGTCTATGAGCAGTTCTTC. The chain joins TRBV5-1 to TRBJ2-1; D is unclear. The CDR3 spans 14 residues. Trimming left V 3 bases short and J 8 bases short, with 15 bases between. Germline V CDR1 and CDR2: SGHRS, YFSETQ.